Listed below are T cell receptor beta chains from one sample, sequenced in a study of human T cells and chemical hapten exposure. TCRdb re-derived calls from the RACE reads in MiXCR, one entry per CDR3 protein. The sample carries approximately 52,000 distinct CDR3 sequences, 8.5% to 10% recorded once. Sequenced material: whole blood, taken in connection with sensitization to the hapten diphenylcyclopropenone (DPC). These receptors were taken from a woman aged 25-40 years with alopecia areata. Some clones in this sample may be carry-over from other donors' samples. CDR3s include the opening cysteine and the closing phenylalanine or tryptophan. The D gene is left open where the match is weak. A row's size may be missing; if present it is once, few, many or a size class.

j_call clone_size d_call v_call cdr3_nt cdr3_aa
TRBJ2-3 few TRBD2 TRBV2 TGTGCCAGCGGACGACTAGCGGGGGGGGCAGATACGCAGTATTTT CASGRLAGGADTQYF
TRBJ1-2 many - TRBV5-4 TGTGCCAGCAGCTTTGGGCAGGTGGCTGTTGGCTACACCTTC CASSFGQVAVGYTF
TRBJ2-7 few - TRBV6-2/TRBV6-3 TGTGCCAGCAGCCGACAATCCGAGCAGTACTTC CASSRQSEQYF
TRBJ2-5 - - TRBV9 TGTGCCAGCAGCGTAGGGCCCACCAGGGAGGAGACCCAGTACTTC CASSVGPTREETQYF
TRBJ2-7 - - TRBV29-1 TGCAGCGTTCAGAACAGGTCCTCCTACGAGCAGTACTTC CSVQNRSSYEQYF
TRBJ1-1 many - TRBV7-8 TGTGCCAGCAGCCCGGACGCCGAAAACACTGAAGCTTTCTTT CASSPDAENTEAFF
TRBJ2-1 few TRBD2 TRBV20-1 TGCAGTGCTGAGCCCCTACGACTAGCGTTGACCTACAATGAGCAGTTCTTC CSAEPLRLALTYNEQFF
TRBJ1-4 many - TRBV28 TGTGCCAGCAGGTCCCGTAATGAAAAACTGTTTTTT CASRSRNEKLFF
TRBJ1-3 many TRBD1 TRBV11-2 TGTGCCAGCAACATGCCGGGACAGGGGTCTGGAAACACCATATATTTT CASNMPGQGSGNTIYF
TRBJ2-7 - TRBD1 TRBV7-3 TGTGCCAGCAGCTCCCTCACGACAGGGGGGAACGAGCAGTACTTC CASSSLTTGGNEQYF
TRBJ2-7 - TRBD2 TRBV4-3 TGCGCCAGCAGCCAAGAAACGCGGGAGTACGAGCAGTACTTC CASSQETREYEQYF
TRBJ1-3 - - TRBV10-3 TGTGCCATCAGTGAGTCAGGACAGCCTGGAAACACCATATATTTT CAISESGQPGNTIYF
TRBJ1-2 few TRBD1 TRBV29-1 TGCAGCGTGGGGGAGACAGGGGGCCCTTATGGCTACACCTTC CSVGETGGPYGYTF
TRBJ2-3 few TRBD2 TRBV5-6 TGTGCCAGCAGGGCGAATCTAGCGGGGGGCACAGATACGCAGTATTTT CASRANLAGGTDTQYF
TRBJ1-5 - TRBD1 TRBV28 TGTGCCAGCACCCAGGGGGGGGGAAGGAATCAGCCCCAGCATTTT CASTQGGGRNQPQHF
TRBJ1-5 many - TRBV27 TGTGCCAGCGGAATCAGCGATCAGCCCCAGCATTTT CASGISDQPQHF
TRBJ2-3 few TRBD2 TRBV10-3 TGTGCCATCAACCCGAGCGGGGGGGCGACAGATACGCAGTATTTT CAINPSGGATDTQYF
TRBJ1-5 - - TRBV6-5 TGTGCCAGCACCCCACGGGCACCCGGAAGCAATCAGCCCCAGCATTTT CASTPRAPGSNQPQHF
TRBJ2-3 - - TRBV7-2 TGTGCCAGCAGCTTACGACCATTCACAGATACGCAGTATTTT CASSLRPFTDTQYF
TRBJ2-1 once TRBD2 TRBV12-3/TRBV12-4 TGTGCCAGCAGTTTCTCTACCGGGGGGAGGAATGAGCAGTTCTTC CASSFSTGGRNEQFF
TRBJ2-1 few - TRBV5-6 TGTGCCAGCAGCTTAGGCCCTACGGATGAGCAGTTCTTC CASSLGPTDEQFF
TRBJ1-4 many - TRBV2 TGTGCCAGCAGTGACCAGGGGCTTGGCGGAAAACTGTTTTTT CASSDQGLGGKLFF
TRBJ2-5 - - TRBV6-1 TGTGCCAGCAGTGAGCGGGGCCGGGAAGAGACCCAGTACTTC CASSERGREETQYF
TRBJ2-3 - - TRBV5-5 TGTGCCAGCAGCTTGCGTACAGATACGCAGTATTTT CASSLRTDTQYF
TRBJ2-1 - - TRBV7-8 TGTGCCAGCAGCCTAGACTCCCGCTCCTACAATGAGCAGTTCTTC CASSLDSRSYNEQFF
TRBJ1-5 many - TRBV6-6 TGTGCCAGCAGTCCGGAGTTTGCCAATCAGCCCCAGCATTTT CASSPEFANQPQHF
TRBJ1-5 - TRBD1 TRBV6-6 TGTGCCAGCAGAAAGACAGGGAGTGATCAGCCCCAGCATTTT CASRKTGSDQPQHF
TRBJ1-4 few - TRBV7-6 TGTGCCAGCAGCTTAAGGCGAGCCGGGACTAATGAAAAACTGTTTTTT CASSLRRAGTNEKLFF
TRBJ2-1 few - TRBV12-3/TRBV12-4 TGTGCCAGCAACCTAGGGGACTTTTACAATGAGCAGTTCTTC CASNLGDFYNEQFF
TRBJ1-6 many - TRBV4-1 TGCGCCAGCAGCCAAGATAGCCAGGGGTACGCACCCCTCCACTTT CASSQDSQGYAPLHF
TRBJ2-3 - TRBD1 TRBV18 TGTGCCAGCTCCCCGGGACAGAGCACAGATACGCAGTATTTT CASSPGQSTDTQYF
TRBJ2-1 - TRBD2 TRBV27 TGTGCCAGCAGTTTTCGGGGGGGCTGTGACAATGAGCAGTTCTTC CASSFRGGCDNEQFF
TRBJ2-7 - - TRBV7-9 TGTGCCAGCAGCTTAGCGAACAGCCCCTACGAGCAGTACTTC CASSLANSPYEQYF
TRBJ2-3 many TRBD2 TRBV25-1 TGTGCCAGCAGTGAATTAGGTAGCGGGGGCACAGATACGCAGTATTTT CASSELGSGGTDTQYF
TRBJ1-4 few - TRBV7-2 TGTGCCAGCAGCTTACCGGCTGCAACTAATGAAAAACTGTTTTTT CASSLPAATNEKLFF
TRBJ2-7 medium-sized - TRBV5-6 TGTGCCAGCAGCTTGGGCTTGGACAGTGCCTACGAGCAGTACTTC CASSLGLDSAYEQYF
TRBJ2-2 - TRBD2 TRBV7-3 TGTGCCAGCAGCCCGCCCGGCGGGGGGGTCACCGGGGAGCTGTTTTTT CASSPPGGGVTGELFF
TRBJ1-6 - - TRBV19 TGTGCCAGTAGTATCGTCGGACAGCCTAATTCACCCCTCCACTTT CASSIVGQPNSPLHF
TRBJ2-1 many - TRBV4-2 TGTGCCAGCAGCCTAAGGGGTGAGCAGTTCTTC CASSLRGEQFF
TRBJ2-7 few TRBD1 TRBV4-2 TGTGCCAGCAGCCAAGTGGGGACAGATCTGGAGCAGTACTTC CASSQVGTDLEQYF
TRBJ1-1 - TRBD1 TRBV30 TGTGCCTGGGACAGGGGGCGAGGCACTGAAGCTTTCTTT CAWDRGRGTEAFF
TRBJ1-1 - - TRBV5-1 TGCGCCAGCAGGATGGGGAACACTGAAGCTTTCTTT CASRMGNTEAFF
TRBJ1-2 many TRBD1 TRBV29-1 TGCAGCGTTGAGGGACAGGGAGGGGGAATTAACTATGGCTACACCTTC CSVEGQGGGINYGYTF
TRBJ2-1 - - TRBV6-5 TGTGCCAGCGGTCGGGGATCCTACAATGAGCAGTTCTTC CASGRGSYNEQFF
TRBJ1-1 many - TRBV6-6 TGTGCCAGCAGTTACTCAGACAGTTCCTACACTGAAGCTTTCTTT CASSYSDSSYTEAFF
TRBJ1-3 many - TRBV7-8 TGTGCCAGCAGCTTTATTGGGACTGGAAACACCATATATTTT CASSFIGTGNTIYF
TRBJ1-6 - - TRBV7-2 TGTGCCAGCAATAACGGAATTAATTCACCCCTCCACTTT CASNNGINSPLHF
TRBJ1-2 many - TRBV5-4 TGTGCCAGCAGTCTGGAAAGGGATAACTATGGCTACACCTTC CASSLERDNYGYTF
TRBJ1-3 many - TRBV12-3/TRBV12-4 TGTGCCAGCAGTTTACGAGGGCGCACAACCTCTGGAAACACCATATATTTT CASSLRGRTTSGNTIYF
TRBJ2-1 few - TRBV5-1 TGCGCCAGCAGCTTGTGGGGGGGCCAGGGTGAGCAGTTCTTC CASSLWGGQGEQFF
TRBJ2-5 few - TRBV18 TGTGCCAGCTCACCACCCCGAGGGGGCCAAGAGACCCAGTACTTC CASSPPRGGQETQYF